This is a list of T cell receptor beta chains from one sample in a study of cytomegalovirus exposure and HLA in healthy donors. The table came from immunoSEQ multiplex PCR; TCRdb's copy has only in-frame clones and leaves some out. The sample contains fewer than 200,000 clones, 65% to 85% of which appear only once. The material sequenced was PBMCs. The source of these receptors is a woman aged 25 to 39 in good health and CMV-seropositive. Both conserved end residues are part of each CDR3. Fields, in order: D gene, J gene, clone size, V gene, CDR3 protein, CDR3 DNA. A D gene is named only where the DNA matches it firmly. Clone sizes are given selectively: once, few, many, or a class where the clone is expanded.

D gene: TRBD2
J gene: TRBJ2-1
clone size: NA
V gene: TRBV5-1
CDR3 protein: CASSLAPRGGGEQFF
CDR3 DNA: TGCGCCAGCAGCTTGGCCCCGCGGGGGGGCGGTGAGCAGTTCTTC

D gene: TRBD1
J gene: TRBJ2-1
clone size: medium-sized
V gene: TRBV7-9
CDR3 protein: CASSRDRDEQFF
CDR3 DNA: TGTGCCAGCAGCCGAGACAGGGATGAGCAGTTCTTC

D gene: TRBD1
J gene: TRBJ1-2
clone size: NA
V gene: TRBV7-2
CDR3 protein: CASSLVTDGTGGYTF
CDR3 DNA: TGTGCCAGCAGCTTAGTTACCGACGGGACAGGGGGCTACACCTTC

D gene: NA
J gene: TRBJ2-2
clone size: few
V gene: TRBV5-1
CDR3 protein: CASSKAGAAGELFF
CDR3 DNA: TGCGCCAGCAGCAAGGCGGGGGCCGCCGGGGAGCTGTTTTTT

D gene: TRBD1
J gene: TRBJ1-6
clone size: NA
V gene: TRBV13
CDR3 protein: CASRRQGGNSPLHF
CDR3 DNA: TGTGCCAGCAGAAGACAGGGAGGTAATTCACCCCTCCACTTT

D gene: NA
J gene: TRBJ2-1
clone size: NA
V gene: TRBV4-2
CDR3 protein: CASSQDRGRNNEQFF
CDR3 DNA: TGTGCCAGCAGCCAAGATCGAGGGCGGAACAATGAGCAGTTCTTC

D gene: NA
J gene: TRBJ1-5
clone size: NA
V gene: TRBV2
CDR3 protein: CASLQGRGSNQPQHF
CDR3 DNA: TGTGCCAGCCTTCAGGGGAGAGGTAGCAATCAGCCCCAGCATTTT

D gene: TRBD1
J gene: TRBJ2-1
clone size: once
V gene: TRBV25-1
CDR3 protein: CASSDPGTGAHNEQFF
CDR3 DNA: TGTGCCAGCAGTGACCCAGGGACAGGGGCCCACAATGAGCAGTTCTTC

D gene: TRBD1
J gene: TRBJ1-4
clone size: once
V gene: TRBV28
CDR3 protein: CASSSGGLGEKLFF
CDR3 DNA: TGTGCCAGCAGTTCAGGGGGATTGGGTGAAAAACTGTTTTTT

D gene: TRBD1
J gene: TRBJ2-7
clone size: few
V gene: TRBV27
CDR3 protein: CASSSHWTKGGVSRLYEQYF
CDR3 DNA: TGTGCCAGCAGTTCCCATTGGACAAAAGGGGGCGTAAGCCGCCTCTACGAGCAGTACTTC

D gene: NA
J gene: TRBJ1-2
clone size: NA
V gene: TRBV28
CDR3 protein: CASSLATDSYGYTF
CDR3 DNA: TGTGCCAGCAGCTTAGCCACAGACAGTTATGGCTACACCTTC

D gene: NA
J gene: TRBJ2-1
clone size: NA
V gene: TRBV4-3
CDR3 protein: CASSQEEGSYNEQFF
CDR3 DNA: TGCGCCAGCAGCCAAGAGGAGGGCTCCTACAATGAGCAGTTCTTC

D gene: NA
J gene: TRBJ2-3
clone size: once
V gene: TRBV9
CDR3 protein: CASSVDREHTQYF
CDR3 DNA: TGTGCCAGCAGCGTAGATCGTGAGCATACGCAGTATTTT

D gene: TRBD1
J gene: TRBJ2-1
clone size: NA
V gene: TRBV2
CDR3 protein: CASRGTGGAYNEQFF
CDR3 DNA: TGTGCCAGCAGGGGAACAGGGGGCGCCTACAATGAGCAGTTCTTC

D gene: NA
J gene: TRBJ1-1
clone size: NA
V gene: TRBV7-9
CDR3 protein: CASSSGVTEAFF
CDR3 DNA: TGTGCCAGCAGCTCAGGGGTTACTGAAGCTTTCTTT

D gene: NA
J gene: TRBJ1-4
clone size: NA
V gene: TRBV5-5
CDR3 protein: CASRWGTAEKLFF
CDR3 DNA: TGTGCCAGCAGGTGGGGCACAGCCGAAAAACTGTTTTTT

D gene: TRBD1
J gene: TRBJ2-7
clone size: NA
V gene: TRBV28
CDR3 protein: CASSRFAGTGAYEQYF
CDR3 DNA: TGTGCCAGCAGTCGTTTCGCCGGGACAGGAGCCTACGAGCAGTACTTC

D gene: NA
J gene: TRBJ1-2
clone size: NA
V gene: TRBV18
CDR3 protein: CASSPPFLVAGGYTF
CDR3 DNA: TGTGCCAGCTCACCACCGTTCCTGGTTGCGGGAGGCTACACCTTC

D gene: TRBD2
J gene: TRBJ2-7
clone size: NA
V gene: TRBV2
CDR3 protein: CASQPGGLAGDEQYF
CDR3 DNA: TGTGCCAGCCAGCCAGGGGGACTAGCGGGGGACGAGCAGTACTTC

D gene: NA
J gene: TRBJ2-2
clone size: NA
V gene: TRBV9
CDR3 protein: CASSTAGFTGELFF
CDR3 DNA: TGTGCCAGCAGCACGGCAGGGTTTACCGGGGAGCTGTTTTTT

D gene: NA
J gene: TRBJ2-7
clone size: NA
V gene: TRBV5-6
CDR3 protein: CASSLRDIYEQYF
CDR3 DNA: TGTGCCAGCAGCTTGCGGGATATTTACGAGCAGTACTTC

D gene: NA
J gene: TRBJ2-1
clone size: NA
V gene: TRBV4-2
CDR3 protein: CASSQGLSGSSYNEQFF
CDR3 DNA: TGTGCCAGCAGCCAAGGTCTTAGTGGGAGCTCCTACAATGAGCAGTTCTTC

D gene: TRBD1
J gene: TRBJ1-2
clone size: once
V gene: TRBV5-1
CDR3 protein: CASSFGTGLLYGYTF
CDR3 DNA: TGCGCCAGCAGCTTCGGGACAGGACTACTATATGGCTACACCTTC

D gene: NA
J gene: TRBJ1-1
clone size: NA
V gene: TRBV19
CDR3 protein: CACGLGAGLNTEAFF
CDR3 DNA: TGTGCCTGTGGTCTAGGGGCGGGGTTGAACACTGAAGCTTTCTTT

D gene: NA
J gene: TRBJ2-7
clone size: NA
V gene: TRBV5-1
CDR3 protein: CASSFLGVGNEQYF
CDR3 DNA: TGCGCCAGCAGCTTCCTCGGGGTGGGGAACGAGCAGTACTTC

D gene: TRBD1
J gene: TRBJ1-2
clone size: NA
V gene: TRBV10-1
CDR3 protein: CASSDLGSTNRDRRYGYTF
CDR3 DNA: TGCGCCAGCAGTGATTTGGGAAGCACAAACCGGGACAGAAGATATGGCTACACCTTC

D gene: TRBD1
J gene: TRBJ1-5
clone size: NA
V gene: TRBV19
CDR3 protein: CASSGQGTVFPQHF
CDR3 DNA: TGTGCCAGTAGTGGACAGGGAACTGTTTTTCCCCAGCATTTT

D gene: TRBD1
J gene: TRBJ2-1
clone size: once
V gene: TRBV5-4
CDR3 protein: CASSFPGQGGHEQFF
CDR3 DNA: TGTGCCAGCAGCTTTCCGGGACAGGGTGGCCATGAGCAGTTCTTC

D gene: TRBD1
J gene: TRBJ1-4
clone size: NA
V gene: TRBV25-1
CDR3 protein: CASSGPGQGSEKLFF
CDR3 DNA: TGTGCCAGCAGTGGCCCGGGACAGGGTTCTGAAAAACTGTTTTTT

D gene: NA
J gene: TRBJ1-2
clone size: few
V gene: TRBV6-5
CDR3 protein: CASSYREGYGYTF
CDR3 DNA: TGTGCCAGCAGTTACAGGGAGGGCTATGGCTACACCTTC

D gene: NA
J gene: TRBJ1-2
clone size: NA
V gene: TRBV4-1
CDR3 protein: CASSQSAGLYGYTF
CDR3 DNA: TGCGCCAGCAGCCAATCGGCGGGACTTTATGGCTACACCTTC

D gene: NA
J gene: TRBJ1-1
clone size: NA
V gene: TRBV5-1
CDR3 protein: CASSLSGSLNTEAFF
CDR3 DNA: TGCGCCAGCAGCTTGAGTGGGAGTTTGAACACTGAAGCTTTCTTT

D gene: NA
J gene: TRBJ1-4
clone size: NA
V gene: TRBV18
CDR3 protein: CASSRRIATNEKLFF
CDR3 DNA: TGTGCCAGCTCACGCAGGATTGCAACTAATGAAAAACTGTTTTTT

D gene: NA
J gene: TRBJ2-5
clone size: NA
V gene: TRBV9
CDR3 protein: CASSVAGGAGETQYF
CDR3 DNA: TGTGCCAGCAGCGTAGCTGGGGGGGCCGGCGAGACCCAGTACTTC

D gene: NA
J gene: TRBJ2-7
clone size: NA
V gene: TRBV20-1
CDR3 protein: CSASEEGEQYF
CDR3 DNA: TGCAGTGCTAGTGAGGAAGGCGAGCAGTACTTC

D gene: NA
J gene: TRBJ2-7
clone size: NA
V gene: TRBV7-9
CDR3 protein: CSSSLEDGGLQYF
CDR3 DNA: TGTTCCAGCAGCTTGGAGGACGGCGGGCTGCAGTACTTC

D gene: NA
J gene: TRBJ2-2
clone size: NA
V gene: TRBV11-2
CDR3 protein: CASSSFRPGTGELFF
CDR3 DNA: TGTGCCAGCAGCTCGTTCCGGCCGGGCACCGGGGAGCTGTTTTTT

D gene: NA
J gene: TRBJ2-7
clone size: NA
V gene: TRBV29-1
CDR3 protein: CSASTGYEQYF
CDR3 DNA: TGCAGCGCCTCAACAGGTTACGAGCAGTACTTC

D gene: TRBD1
J gene: TRBJ1-2
clone size: NA
V gene: TRBV6-5
CDR3 protein: CASSKTGVYGYTF
CDR3 DNA: TGTGCCAGCAGCAAGACAGGGGTCTATGGCTACACCTTC

D gene: NA
J gene: TRBJ1-4
clone size: NA
V gene: TRBV6-5
CDR3 protein: CASSYSLGEVTEKLFF
CDR3 DNA: TGTGCCAGCAGTTACTCGTTGGGCGAAGTAACTGAAAAACTGTTTTTT

D gene: TRBD2
J gene: TRBJ2-7
clone size: few
V gene: TRBV6-1
CDR3 protein: CASSVGLAGMIPYEQYF
CDR3 DNA: TGTGCCAGCAGTGTGGGGCTAGCGGGGATGATACCCTACGAGCAGTACTTC

D gene: NA
J gene: TRBJ1-5
clone size: NA
V gene: TRBV5-6
CDR3 protein: CASSNGRGGRPQHF
CDR3 DNA: TGTGCCAGCAGCAATGGCCGGGGAGGGCGGCCCCAGCATTTT

D gene: NA
J gene: TRBJ1-1
clone size: NA
V gene: TRBV30
CDR3 protein: CACDRVSPLRVHTEAFF
CDR3 DNA: TGTGCCTGTGACCGGGTCAGCCCCTTACGAGTCCACACTGAAGCTTTCTTT

D gene: TRBD2
J gene: TRBJ2-3
clone size: once
V gene: TRBV5-1
CDR3 protein: CASSFDGVAGEVDTQYF
CDR3 DNA: TGCGCCAGCAGCTTTGATGGTGTAGCGGGGGAGGTAGATACGCAGTATTTT

D gene: TRBD1
J gene: TRBJ2-7
clone size: NA
V gene: TRBV5-1
CDR3 protein: CASSLGVGQGGEQYF
CDR3 DNA: TGCGCCAGCAGCTTGGGAGTGGGACAGGGTGGAGAGCAGTACTTC

D gene: NA
J gene: TRBJ2-3
clone size: NA
V gene: TRBV18
CDR3 protein: CASSPPSSDTQYF
CDR3 DNA: TGTGCCAGCTCACCACCGAGTTCAGATACGCAGTATTTT